The clone carrying this T cell receptor (beta chain) was seen more than once but under ten times. Its target is not known. TCRdb processed the RT-PCR reads anew with MiXCR; each CDR3 protein has one entry. This table has approximately 700,000 distinct CDR3 sequences, roughly 13% appearing once. This sample is part of a study of response to subunit inactivated influenza vaccine. Germline CDR1 SGHRS, CDR2 YFSETQ. The CDR3 has 12 amino acids. The V end lost 1 base, the J end lost 9 bases, and 10 bases lay between the germline ends. Findings and limits, study-wide: With each seasonal influenza vaccination, the authors suggested, few new T cells are recruited.

This TCR was sampled from a middle-aged man who received an inactivated influenza vaccine. The genes are TRBV5-1 and TRBJ1-2, with a possible D match to TRBD1 (5 bases). Sequenced here: PBMCs from blood, sampled around 15 days before vaccination. The CDR3: CASSLSGRSYTF. In nucleotides, the CDR3 is TGCGCCAGCAGCTTGTCAGGGAGGAGCTACACCTTC.